This T cell receptor beta chain was identified during a study of blood T cell repertoires in COVID-19. As for the study in general: Samples came from the United States, Italy and Spain, spanning acute and convalescent COVID-19. In each case, the material was cDNA or gDNA derived from T cells, B-cell-depleted T cells, or PBMCs.

Germline-derived CDR1 and CDR2 are SGDLS and YYNGEE. V lost 1 base to trimming and J lost 6 bases, with 11 bases between them. The CDR3 has 14 amino acids. Per the authors' pipeline: Reference gene primer amplification in the assay estimated nucleated cell counts. The table came from immunoSEQ multiplex PCR; TCRdb's copy has only in-frame clones and leaves some out. V and J calls and clone size come straight from that table; D and trimming were deduced from the DNA. The data hold roughly 140,000 clones, with approximately 80% observed a single time. The sequenced sample was peripheral blood. The TCR was taken from a woman aged 80 or over in a cohort sampled during active or convalescent COVID-19. This chain connects TRBV9 to TRBJ2-1, with D possibly TRBD2 on 5 matching bases. CDR3 DNA sequence: TGTGCCAGCAGCGTAAGGCGGACTTTCAATGAGCAGTTCTTC. Amino acid sequence: CASSVRRTFNEQFF.